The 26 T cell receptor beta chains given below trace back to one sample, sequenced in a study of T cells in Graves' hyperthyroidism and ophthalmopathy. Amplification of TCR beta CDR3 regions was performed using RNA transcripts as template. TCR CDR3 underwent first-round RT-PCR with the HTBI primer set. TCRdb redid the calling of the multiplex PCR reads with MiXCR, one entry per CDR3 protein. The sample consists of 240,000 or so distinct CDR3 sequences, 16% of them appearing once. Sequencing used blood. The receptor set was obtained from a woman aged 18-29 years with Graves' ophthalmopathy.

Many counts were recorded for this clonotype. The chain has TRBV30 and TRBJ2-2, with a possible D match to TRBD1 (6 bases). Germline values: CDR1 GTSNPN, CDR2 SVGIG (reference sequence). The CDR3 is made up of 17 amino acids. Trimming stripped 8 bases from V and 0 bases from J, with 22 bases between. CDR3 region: CAPHDLDSTANTGELFF. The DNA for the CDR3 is TGTGCCCCCCACGATTTGGACAGTACCGCGAACACCGGGGAGCTGTTTTTT.

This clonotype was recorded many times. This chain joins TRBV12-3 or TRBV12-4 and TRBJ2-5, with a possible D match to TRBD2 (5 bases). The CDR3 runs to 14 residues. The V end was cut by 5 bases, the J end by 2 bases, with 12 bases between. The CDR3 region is CASSLRTAQETQYF. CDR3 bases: TGTGCCAGCAGTCTGCGGACTGCTCAAGAGACCCAGTACTTC.

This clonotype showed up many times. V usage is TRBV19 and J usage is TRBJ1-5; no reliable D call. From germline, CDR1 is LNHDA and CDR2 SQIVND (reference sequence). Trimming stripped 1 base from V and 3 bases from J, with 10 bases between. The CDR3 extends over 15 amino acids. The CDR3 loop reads CASSIVPGSNQPQHF. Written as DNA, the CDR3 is TGTGCCAGTAGTATAGTACCCGGGTCCAATCAGCCCCAGCATTTT.

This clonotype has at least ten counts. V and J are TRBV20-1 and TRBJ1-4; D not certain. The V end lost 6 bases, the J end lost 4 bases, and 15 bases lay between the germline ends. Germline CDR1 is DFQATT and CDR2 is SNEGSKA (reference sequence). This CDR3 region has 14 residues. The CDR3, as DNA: TGCAGTGCGCTTTCAGCCAGAAGTAATGAAAAACTGTTTTTT. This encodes CSALSARSNEKLFF.

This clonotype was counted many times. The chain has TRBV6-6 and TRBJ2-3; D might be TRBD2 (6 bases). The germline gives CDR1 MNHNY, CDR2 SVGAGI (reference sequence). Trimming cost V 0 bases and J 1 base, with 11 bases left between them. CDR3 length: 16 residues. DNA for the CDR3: TGTGCCAGCAGTTACTCGGGGGGAGCAGGCACAGATACGCAGTATTTT. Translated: CASSYSGGAGTDTQYF.

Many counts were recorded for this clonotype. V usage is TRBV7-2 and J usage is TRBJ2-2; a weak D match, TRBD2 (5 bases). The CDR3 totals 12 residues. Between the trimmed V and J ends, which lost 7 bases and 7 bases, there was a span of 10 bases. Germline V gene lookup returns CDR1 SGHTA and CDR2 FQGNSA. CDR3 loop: CASTPGIGELFF. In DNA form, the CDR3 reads TGTGCCAGCACTCCGGGGATCGGGGAGCTGTTTTTT. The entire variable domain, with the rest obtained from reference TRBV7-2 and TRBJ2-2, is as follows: GAGVSQSPSNKVTEKGKDVELRCDPISGHTALYWYRQSLGQGLEFLIYFQGNSAPDKSGLPSDRFSAERTGGSVSTLTIQRTQQEDSAVYLCASTPGIGELFFGEGSRLTVL.

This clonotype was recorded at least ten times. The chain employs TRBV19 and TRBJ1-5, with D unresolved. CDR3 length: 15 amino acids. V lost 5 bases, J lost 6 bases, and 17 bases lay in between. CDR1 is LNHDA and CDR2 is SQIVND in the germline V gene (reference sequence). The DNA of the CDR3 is TGTGCCAGTAGTTCCCGCGGGCAGCGTCTTCAGCCCCAGCATTTT. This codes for CASSSRGQRLQPQHF.

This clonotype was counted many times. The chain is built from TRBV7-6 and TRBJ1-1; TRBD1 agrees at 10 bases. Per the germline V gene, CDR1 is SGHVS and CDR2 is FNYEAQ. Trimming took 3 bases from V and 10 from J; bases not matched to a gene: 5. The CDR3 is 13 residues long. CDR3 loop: CASSLGTGDRAFF. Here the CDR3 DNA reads TGTGCCAGCAGCTTGGGGACAGGGGACAGAGCTTTCTTT.

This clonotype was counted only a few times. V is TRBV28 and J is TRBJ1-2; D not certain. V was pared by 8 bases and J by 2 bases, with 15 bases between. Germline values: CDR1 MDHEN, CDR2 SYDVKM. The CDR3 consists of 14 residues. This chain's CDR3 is CASGSVVTNYGYTF. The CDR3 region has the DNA TGTGCCAGCGGAAGTGTAGTTACGAACTATGGCTACACCTTC.

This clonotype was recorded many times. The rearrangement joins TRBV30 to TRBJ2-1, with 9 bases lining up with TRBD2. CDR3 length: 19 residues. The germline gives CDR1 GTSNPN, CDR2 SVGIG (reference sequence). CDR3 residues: CASSHLSVLASGVYNEQFF. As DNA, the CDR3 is TGTGCTTCGTCTCACCTCTCGGTTCTTGCTAGCGGGGTCTACAATGAGCAGTTCTTC.

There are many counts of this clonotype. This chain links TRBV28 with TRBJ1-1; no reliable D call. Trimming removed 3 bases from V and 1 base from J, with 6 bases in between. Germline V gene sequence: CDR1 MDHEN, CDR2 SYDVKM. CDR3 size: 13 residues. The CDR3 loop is CASSFGRNTEAFF. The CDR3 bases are TGTGCCAGCAGTTTTGGACGGAACACTGAAGCTTTCTTT. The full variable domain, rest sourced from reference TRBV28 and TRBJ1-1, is DVKVTQSSRYLVKRTGEKVFLECVQDMDHENMFWYRQDPGLGLRLIYFSYDVKMKEKGDIPEGYSVSREKKERFSLILESASTNQTSMYLCASSFGRNTEAFFGQGTRLTVV.

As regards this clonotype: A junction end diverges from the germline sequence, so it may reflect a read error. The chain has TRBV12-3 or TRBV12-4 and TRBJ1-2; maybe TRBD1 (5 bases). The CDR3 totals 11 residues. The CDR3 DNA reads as TGTGCCAGCAGCCTCGGGGGTGGCTGCACCTTC. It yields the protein CASSLGGGCTF.

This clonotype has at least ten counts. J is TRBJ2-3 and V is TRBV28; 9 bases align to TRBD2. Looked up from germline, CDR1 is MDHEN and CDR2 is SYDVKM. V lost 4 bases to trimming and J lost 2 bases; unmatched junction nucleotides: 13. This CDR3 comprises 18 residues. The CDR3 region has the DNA TGTGCCAGCAGTTCCTTCCTCCTCCAGCGGGGGGTCACAGATACGCAGTATTTT. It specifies CASSSFLLQRGVTDTQYF.

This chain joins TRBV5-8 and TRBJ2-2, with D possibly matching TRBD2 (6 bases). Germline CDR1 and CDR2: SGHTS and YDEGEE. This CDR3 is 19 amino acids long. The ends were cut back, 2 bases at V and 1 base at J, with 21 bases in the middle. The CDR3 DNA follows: TGTGCCAGCAGCTTACGGCATGGGACTTCCCCTATGAACACCGGGGAGCTGTTTTTT. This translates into CASSLRHGTSPMNTGELFF. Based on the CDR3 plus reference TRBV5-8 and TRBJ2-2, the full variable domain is EAGVTQSPTHLIKTRGQQATLRCSPISGHTSVYWYQQALGLGLQFLLWYDEGEERNRGNFPPRFSGRQFPNYSSELNVNALELEDSALYLCASSLRHGTSPMNTGELFFGEGSRLTVL.

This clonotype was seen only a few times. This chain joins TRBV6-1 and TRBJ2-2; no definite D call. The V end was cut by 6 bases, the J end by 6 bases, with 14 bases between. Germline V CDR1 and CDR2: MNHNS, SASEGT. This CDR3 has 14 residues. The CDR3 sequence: CASRGPETAGELFF. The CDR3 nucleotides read TGTGCCAGCAGGGGCCCAGAGACGGCCGGGGAGCTGTTTTTT.

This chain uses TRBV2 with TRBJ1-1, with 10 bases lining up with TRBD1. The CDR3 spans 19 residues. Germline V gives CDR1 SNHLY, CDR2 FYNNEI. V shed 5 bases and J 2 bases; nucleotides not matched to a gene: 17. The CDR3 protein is CASSIDGTGARAFNTEAFF. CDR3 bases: TGTGCCAGCAGTATTGACGGGACAGGGGCCCGAGCCTTTAACACTGAAGCTTTCTTT.

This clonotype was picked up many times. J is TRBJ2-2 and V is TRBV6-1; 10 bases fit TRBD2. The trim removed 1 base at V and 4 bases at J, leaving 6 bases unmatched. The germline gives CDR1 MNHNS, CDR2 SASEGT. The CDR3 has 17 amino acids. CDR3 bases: TGTGCCAGCAGTGAAGATCTAGCGGGAGTGACCACCGGGGAGCTGTTTTTT. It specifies CASSEDLAGVTTGELFF.

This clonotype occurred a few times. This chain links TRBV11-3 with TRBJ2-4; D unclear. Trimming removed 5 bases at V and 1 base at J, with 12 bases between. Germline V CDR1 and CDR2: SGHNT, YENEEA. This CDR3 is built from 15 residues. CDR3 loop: CASSDHRAAKNIQYF. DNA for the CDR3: TGTGCCAGCAGCGACCATCGGGCGGCCAAAAACATTCAGTACTTC.

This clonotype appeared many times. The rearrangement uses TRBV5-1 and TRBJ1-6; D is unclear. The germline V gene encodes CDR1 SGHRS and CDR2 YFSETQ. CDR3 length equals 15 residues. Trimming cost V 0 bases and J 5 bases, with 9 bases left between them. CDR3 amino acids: CASSLDLPNNSPLHF. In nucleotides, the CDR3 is TGCGCCAGCAGCTTGGACCTACCGAATAATTCACCCCTCCACTTT.

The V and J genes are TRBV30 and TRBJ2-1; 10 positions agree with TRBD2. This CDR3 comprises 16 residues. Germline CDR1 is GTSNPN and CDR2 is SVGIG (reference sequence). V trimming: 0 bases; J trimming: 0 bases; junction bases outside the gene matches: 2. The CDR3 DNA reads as TGTGCCTGGAGTGTCCCTAGCGGGGGCTCCTACAATGAGCAGTTCTTC. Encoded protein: CAWSVPSGGSYNEQFF.

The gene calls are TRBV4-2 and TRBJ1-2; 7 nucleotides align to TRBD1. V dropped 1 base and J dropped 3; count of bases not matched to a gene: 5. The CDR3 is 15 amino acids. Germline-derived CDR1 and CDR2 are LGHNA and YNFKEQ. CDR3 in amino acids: CASSQAPDRDYGYTF. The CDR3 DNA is TGTGCCAGCAGCCAAGCTCCCGACAGGGACTATGGCTACACCTTC.

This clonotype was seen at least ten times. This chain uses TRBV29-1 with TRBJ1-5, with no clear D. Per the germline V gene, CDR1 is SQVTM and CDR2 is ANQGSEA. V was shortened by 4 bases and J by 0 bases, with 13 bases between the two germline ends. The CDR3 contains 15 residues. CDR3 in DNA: TGCAGCGTTGTTAAATGGCTTACTAGCAATCAGCCCCAGCATTTT. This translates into CSVVKWLTSNQPQHF.

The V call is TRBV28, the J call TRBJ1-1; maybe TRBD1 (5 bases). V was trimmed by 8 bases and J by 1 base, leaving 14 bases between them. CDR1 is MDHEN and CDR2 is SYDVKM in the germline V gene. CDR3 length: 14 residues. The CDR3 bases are TGTGCCAGCGACTCCGGGGCAACGAACACTGAAGCTTTCTTT. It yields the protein CASDSGATNTEAFF.

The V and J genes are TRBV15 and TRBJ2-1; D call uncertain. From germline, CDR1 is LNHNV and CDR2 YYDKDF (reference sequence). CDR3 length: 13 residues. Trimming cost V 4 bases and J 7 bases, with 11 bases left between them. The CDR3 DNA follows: TGTGCCACCAGCACAAAGCGTGGGAATGAGCAGTTCTTC. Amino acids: CATSTKRGNEQFF.

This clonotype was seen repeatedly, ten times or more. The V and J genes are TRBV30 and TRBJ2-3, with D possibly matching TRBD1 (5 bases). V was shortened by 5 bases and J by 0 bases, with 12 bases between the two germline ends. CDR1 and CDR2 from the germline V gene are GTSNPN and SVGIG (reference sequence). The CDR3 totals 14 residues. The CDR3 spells CAWQGPHSTDTQYF. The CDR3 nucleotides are TGTGCCTGGCAGGGCCCTCATAGCACAGATACGCAGTATTTT.

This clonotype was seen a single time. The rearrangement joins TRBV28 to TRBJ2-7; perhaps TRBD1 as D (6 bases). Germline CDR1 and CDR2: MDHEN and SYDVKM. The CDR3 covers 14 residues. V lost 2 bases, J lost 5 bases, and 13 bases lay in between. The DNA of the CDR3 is TGTGCCAGCAGTTTAGGACAGATTTTCCACGAGCAGTACTTC. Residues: CASSLGQIFHEQYF.